A selection of T cell receptor beta chains follows, all from one sample in a study of T-cell memory formation after mild COVID-19. MiXCR, run by TCRdb on the 5' RACE reads, gives a single entry per CDR3 protein. Counted here are roughly 400,000 distinct CDR3 sequences, roughly 15% occurring once; the ten biggest clones make up 20% to 25%. The sequencing sample was made of PBMCs or a T cell subset sorted from them (not recorded which). The receptors stem from a young man who had mild COVID-19 (a few samples of this study predate the infection). Cell type and time point are not known. Both conserved end residues are part of each CDR3. Each record gives: clone size, J gene, D gene, V gene, CDR3 protein, CDR3 DNA. A D gene is named only where the DNA matches it firmly. Part of the rows lack a size; the others show once, few, many or a class for expanded clones.

clone size: NA; J gene: TRBJ1-2; D gene: NA; V gene: TRBV7-2; CDR3 protein: CASSSPTGYRWGYTF; CDR3 DNA: TGTGCCAGCAGCTCCCCAACAGGGTACAGGTGGGGCTACACCTTC
clone size: NA; J gene: TRBJ2-1; D gene: TRBD2; V gene: TRBV5-1; CDR3 protein: CASSLGLAGPQSYNEQFF; CDR3 DNA: TGCGCCAGCAGCTTGGGACTAGCGGGGCCGCAGTCCTACAATGAGCAGTTCTTC
clone size: many; J gene: TRBJ2-2; D gene: TRBD1; V gene: TRBV7-2; CDR3 protein: CASSQRTGGSFGELFF; CDR3 DNA: TGTGCCAGCAGCCAACGGACAGGGGGCTCTTTCGGGGAGCTGTTTTTT
clone size: NA; J gene: TRBJ2-2; D gene: NA; V gene: TRBV7-9; CDR3 protein: CASSWVYFGTGELFF; CDR3 DNA: TGTGCCAGCAGCTGGGTGTATTTTGGCACCGGGGAGCTGTTTTTT
clone size: few; J gene: TRBJ2-6; D gene: NA; V gene: TRBV29-1; CDR3 protein: CSVPAGANVLTF; CDR3 DNA: TGCAGCGTTCCCGCTGGGGCCAACGTCCTGACTTTC
clone size: NA; J gene: TRBJ1-2; D gene: NA; V gene: TRBV5-1; CDR3 protein: CASSLAGGPGGYTF; CDR3 DNA: TGCGCCAGCAGCTTGGCTGGCGGCCCGGGGGGCTACACCTTC
clone size: few; J gene: TRBJ2-7; D gene: TRBD1; V gene: TRBV11-3; CDR3 protein: CASSLSPGQAYEQYF; CDR3 DNA: TGTGCCAGCAGCTTATCCCCGGGACAGGCGTACGAGCAGTACTTC
clone size: NA; J gene: TRBJ2-5; D gene: NA; V gene: TRBV7-2; CDR3 protein: CASSLLGGEVQETQYF; CDR3 DNA: TGTGCCAGCAGCCTATTGGGGGGAGAGGTACAAGAGACCCAGTACTTC
clone size: few; J gene: TRBJ2-7; D gene: NA; V gene: TRBV4-3; CDR3 protein: CASSPRGSGGTYEQYF; CDR3 DNA: TGCGCCAGCAGCCCAAGGGGCTCAGGGGGGACCTACGAGCAGTACTTC
clone size: many; J gene: TRBJ2-2; D gene: NA; V gene: TRBV27; CDR3 protein: CASTPQGHNTGELFF; CDR3 DNA: TGTGCCAGCACCCCTCAGGGACACAACACCGGGGAGCTGTTTTTT
clone size: NA; J gene: TRBJ2-4; D gene: TRBD2; V gene: TRBV10-1; CDR3 protein: CASSAGGKNIQYF; CDR3 DNA: TGCGCCAGCAGCGCGGGGGGGAAAAACATTCAGTACTTC
clone size: NA; J gene: TRBJ1-1; D gene: NA; V gene: TRBV9; CDR3 protein: CASSVRDWNTEAFF; CDR3 DNA: TGTGCCAGCAGCGTACGGGATTGGAACACTGAAGCTTTCTTT
clone size: NA; J gene: TRBJ2-3; D gene: NA; V gene: TRBV10-3; CDR3 protein: CAISPSGASTQYF; CDR3 DNA: TGTGCCATCAGCCCGTCCGGGGCATCCACGCAGTATTTT
clone size: NA; J gene: TRBJ2-3; D gene: NA; V gene: TRBV2; CDR3 protein: CASSEPERAYNTQYF; CDR3 DNA: TGTGCCAGCAGTGAACCGGAACGGGCCTATAATACGCAGTATTTT
clone size: few; J gene: TRBJ2-1; D gene: TRBD2; V gene: TRBV20-1; CDR3 protein: CSAGRIAGLYNEQFF; CDR3 DNA: TGCAGTGCTGGCCGAATAGCGGGGCTATACAATGAGCAGTTCTTC
clone size: few; J gene: TRBJ2-2; D gene: NA; V gene: TRBV2; CDR3 protein: CASSEFPGRLNTGELFF; CDR3 DNA: TGTGCCAGCAGTGAATTTCCGGGACGGTTGAACACCGGGGAGCTGTTTTTT
clone size: few; J gene: TRBJ2-5; D gene: TRBD1; V gene: TRBV24-1; CDR3 protein: CATSGTGTGGETQYF; CDR3 DNA: TGTGCCACCAGTGGAACCGGGACAGGGGGAGAGACCCAGTACTTC